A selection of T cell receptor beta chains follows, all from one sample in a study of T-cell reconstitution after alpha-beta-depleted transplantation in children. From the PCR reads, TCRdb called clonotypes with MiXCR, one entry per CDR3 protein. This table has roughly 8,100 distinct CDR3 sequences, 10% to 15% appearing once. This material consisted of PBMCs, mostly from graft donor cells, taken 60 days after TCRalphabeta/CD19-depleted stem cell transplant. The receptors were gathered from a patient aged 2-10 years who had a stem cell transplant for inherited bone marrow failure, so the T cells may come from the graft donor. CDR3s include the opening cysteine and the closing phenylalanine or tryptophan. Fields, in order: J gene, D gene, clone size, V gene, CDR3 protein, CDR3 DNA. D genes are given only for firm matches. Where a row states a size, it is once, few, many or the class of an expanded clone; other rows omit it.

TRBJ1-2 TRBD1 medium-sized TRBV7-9 CASSLLRDRGDIGYTF TGTGCCAGCAGCTTACTCCGGGACAGGGGTGATATTGGCTACACCTTC
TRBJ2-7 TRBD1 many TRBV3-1 CASSPAHRGTEQYF TGTGCCAGCAGCCCCGCTCACAGGGGGACCGAGCAGTACTTC
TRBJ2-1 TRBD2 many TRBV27 CASSLRLAVYNNEQFF TGTGCCAGCAGTTTAAGACTAGCGGTTTATAACAATGAGCAGTTCTTC
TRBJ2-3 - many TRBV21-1 CASIPTTTDTQYF TGTGCCAGCATCCCGACTACCACAGATACGCAGTATTTT
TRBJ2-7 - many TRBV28 CASSLESSPYF TGTGCCAGCAGTTTGGAATCTAGTCCGTACTTC
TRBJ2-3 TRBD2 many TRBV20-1 CSATSGSPDTQYF TGCAGTGCTACTAGCGGGAGTCCAGATACGCAGTATTTT
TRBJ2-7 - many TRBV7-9 CASSLLGSIQDEQYF TGTGCCAGCAGCTTACTGGGTTCCATTCAGGACGAGCAGTACTTC
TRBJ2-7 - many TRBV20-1 CSARGDGSYEQYF TGCAGTGCTAGAGGAGACGGGTCCTACGAGCAGTACTTC
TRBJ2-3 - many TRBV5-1 CASSLFGFSPVDTQYF TGCGCCAGCAGCTTGTTCGGGTTTTCCCCCGTAGATACGCAGTATTTT
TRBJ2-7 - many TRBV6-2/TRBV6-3 CAITDSYEQYF TGTGCCATCACTGACTCCTACGAGCAGTACTTC
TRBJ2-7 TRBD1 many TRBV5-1 CASSPWTGSSYEQYF TGCGCCAGCAGCCCCTGGACAGGGAGCTCCTACGAGCAGTACTTC
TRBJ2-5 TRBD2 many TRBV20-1 CSASGGGLYQETQYF TGCAGTGCCAGTGGGGGGGGACTGTACCAAGAGACCCAGTACTTC
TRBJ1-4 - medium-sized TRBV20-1 CSARRGTREKLFF TGCAGTGCTAGACGGGGGACAAGAGAAAAACTGTTTTTT
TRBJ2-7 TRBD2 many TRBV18 CASSLLAGGDYEQYF TGTGCCAGCTCACTCCTAGCGGGAGGAGACTACGAGCAGTACTTC
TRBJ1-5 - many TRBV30 CAGEGNQPQHF TGTGCCGGGGAGGGCAATCAGCCCCAGCATTTT
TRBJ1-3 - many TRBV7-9 CASAEAGNTIYF TGTGCAAGCGCCGAGGCTGGAAACACCATATATTTT
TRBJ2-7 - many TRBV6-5 CASSRYSGEDEQYF TGTGCCAGCAGCCGCTATTCGGGAGAGGACGAGCAGTACTTC
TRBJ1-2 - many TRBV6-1 CASTTRWGYGYTF TGTGCCAGCACCACGAGGTGGGGGTATGGCTACACCTTC
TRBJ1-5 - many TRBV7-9 CASSSPVTPQHF TGTGCCAGCAGCTCCCCGGTCACGCCCCAGCATTTT
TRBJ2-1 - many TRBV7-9 CASSLYPPGQFF TGTGCCAGCAGCTTATACCCTCCTGGGCAGTTCTTC
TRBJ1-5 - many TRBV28 CASSLIGIGNQPQHF TGTGCCAGCAGTTTAATAGGGATAGGCAATCAGCCCCAGCATTTT
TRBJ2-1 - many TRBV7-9 CASSRSRGLNEQFF TGTGCCAGCAGCCGCTCCAGGGGTTTGAATGAGCAGTTCTTC
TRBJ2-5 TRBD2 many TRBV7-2 CASSLYARGLAGGRETQYF TGTGCCAGCAGCTTATACGCTCGGGGGCTAGCGGGAGGCCGAGAGACCCAGTACTTC
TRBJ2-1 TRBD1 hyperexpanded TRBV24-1 CATSRQGATNEQFF TGTGCCACCAGCCGACAGGGGGCCACCAATGAGCAGTTCTTC
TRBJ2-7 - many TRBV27 CASSWGKSYEQYF TGTGCCAGCAGTTGGGGAAAGAGCTACGAGCAGTACTTC
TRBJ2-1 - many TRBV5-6 CASSLNSKGYNEQFF TGTGCCAGCAGCCTGAACAGTAAAGGCTACAATGAGCAGTTCTTC
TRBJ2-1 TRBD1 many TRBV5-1 CASSLLTGTDSYNEQFF TGCGCCAGCAGCTTGCTAACCGGGACAGACTCTTACAATGAGCAGTTCTTC
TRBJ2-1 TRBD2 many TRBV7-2 CASSATLAARMWNEQFF TGTGCCAGCAGCGCAACCCTAGCGGCCCGGATGTGGAATGAGCAGTTCTTC
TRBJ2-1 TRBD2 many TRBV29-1 CSVEDQVAGGPGEQF TGCAGCGTTGAAGATCAAGTGGCGGGGGGGCCGGGTGAGCAGTTC
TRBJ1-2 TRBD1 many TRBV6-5 CASRVWDRGSNYGYTF TGTGCCAGCAGAGTTTGGGACAGGGGGTCTAACTATGGCTACACCTTC
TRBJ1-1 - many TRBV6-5 CASSYSGGLSTEAFF TGTGCCAGCAGTTACTCGGGGGGGCTAAGTACTGAAGCTTTCTTT
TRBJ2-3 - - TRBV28 CASMEIRTQYF TGTGCCAGCATGGAAATAAGGACGCAGTATTTT